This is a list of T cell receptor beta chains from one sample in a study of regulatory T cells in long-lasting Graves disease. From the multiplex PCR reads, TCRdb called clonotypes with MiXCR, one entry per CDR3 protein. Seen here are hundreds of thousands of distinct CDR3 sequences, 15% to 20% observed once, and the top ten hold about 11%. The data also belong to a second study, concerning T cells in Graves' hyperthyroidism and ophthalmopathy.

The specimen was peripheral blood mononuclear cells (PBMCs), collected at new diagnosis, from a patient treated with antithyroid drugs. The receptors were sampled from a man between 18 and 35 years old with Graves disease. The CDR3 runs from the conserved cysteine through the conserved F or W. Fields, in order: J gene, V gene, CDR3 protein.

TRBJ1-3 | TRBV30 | CAWSYQSGNTIYF
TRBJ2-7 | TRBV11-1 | CASSTRGGTGSSYEQYF
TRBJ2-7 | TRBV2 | CASSKGQTTTYGQYF
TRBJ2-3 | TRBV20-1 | CSAPINPRAGDTDTQYF
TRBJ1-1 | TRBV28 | CASSFGPGGEAFF
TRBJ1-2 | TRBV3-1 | CASSQVGGGWIYGYTF
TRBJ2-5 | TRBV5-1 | CASSRGQGANQETQYF
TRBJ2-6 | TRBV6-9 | CASSYGTGVFGANVLTF
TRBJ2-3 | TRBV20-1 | CSAPPSGGTDTQYF
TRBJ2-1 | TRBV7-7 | CASSLGGVFDNEQFF
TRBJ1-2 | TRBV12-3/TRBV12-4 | CASSPTLNYGYTF
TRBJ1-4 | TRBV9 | CASSDRNNEKLFF
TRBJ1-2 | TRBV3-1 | CASSLELSLFPRGYTF
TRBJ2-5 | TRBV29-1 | CSGKGQIQETQYF